This T cell receptor (beta chain) was documented in a study of cytomegalovirus exposure and HLA in healthy donors. Study observations and caveats: The listing of roughly 160 TCR beta chains classed them as cytomegalovirus-associated.

This cohort consisted of healthy bone marrow donors. In regard to this clone: Its specificity is not known.

Germline assignment: CDR1 MNHEY and CDR2 SVGAGI. Trimming pared 7 bases from V and 3 bases from J, leaving 9 bases between. The CDR3 is 12 residues long. Primers included in the PCR were 60 Vbeta and 13 Jbeta primers. TCRdb keeps only in-frame clones here, not all; method: immunoSEQ multiplex PCR. The table includes 160,000 or so clones, roughly four fifths detected once. The specimen was PBMCs. The chain combines TRBV6-5 with TRBJ1-1; D uncertain. The receptor comes from a woman between 45 and 65 years old in good health and CMV-seronegative. The CDR3 sequence: CASTNEYTEAFF. In DNA form, the CDR3 reads TGTGCCAGCACCAATGAGTACACTGAAGCTTTCTTT.